Listed below are T cell receptor beta chains from one sample, sequenced in a study of blood T cell repertoires in COVID-19. The protocol was immunoSEQ multiplex PCR, while the TCRdb copy is restricted to in-frame clones and leaves out a portion. The sample yields about 140,000 clones, roughly 79% seen once. The material sequenced was peripheral blood. The source is a human donor in a cohort sampled during active COVID-19. Both conserved end residues are part of each CDR3. D genes are given only for firm matches. The size of a clone is reported for some rows only, either as once, few or many, or as a class for expanded clones.

D: NA; J: TRBJ2-7; size: NA; V: TRBV6-5; length: 16; CDR3: CASSYGRQVGAYEQYF; DNA: TGTGCCAGCAGTTACGGGCGACAAGTGGGCGCCTACGAGCAGTACTTC
D: NA; J: TRBJ2-1; size: NA; V: TRBV20-1; length: 11; CDR3: CSASQGVNQFF; DNA: TGCAGTGCTAGTCAGGGTGTTAATCAGTTCTTC
D: TRBD2; J: TRBJ2-7; size: NA; V: TRBV9; length: 16; CDR3: CASSQTGTSGTYEQYF; DNA: TGTGCCAGCAGCCAAACCGGGACTAGCGGCACCTACGAGCAGTACTTC
D: NA; J: TRBJ1-1; size: NA; V: TRBV7-2; length: 15; CDR3: CASSPPVGGWTEAFF; DNA: TGTGCCAGCAGCCCCCCGGTGGGGGGATGGACTGAAGCTTTCTTT
D: TRBD1; J: TRBJ2-7; size: few; V: TRBV5-1; length: 15; CDR3: CASSHRDRGQYEQYF; DNA: TGCGCCAGCAGCCACCGGGACAGGGGGCAATACGAGCAGTACTTC
D: TRBD2; J: TRBJ2-2; size: NA; V: TRBV12-3/TRBV12-4; length: 13; CDR3: CASNQREGGELFF; DNA: TGTGCCAGCAACCAGCGGGAGGGGGGGGAGCTGTTTTTT
D: NA; J: TRBJ2-7; size: NA; V: TRBV28; length: 12; CDR3: CASSLLGYEQYF; DNA: TGTGCCAGCAGTTTACTAGGCTACGAGCAGTACTTC
D: TRBD1; J: TRBJ2-7; size: NA; V: TRBV5-1; length: 15; CDR3: CASRAGQVNSYEQYF; DNA: TGCGCCAGCAGGGCCGGACAGGTCAACTCCTACGAGCAGTACTTC
D: NA; J: TRBJ2-5; size: once; V: TRBV5-1; length: 15; CDR3: CASSLFSTGQETQYF; DNA: TGCGCCAGCAGCTTGTTTTCGACAGGCCAAGAGACCCAGTACTTC
D: NA; J: TRBJ1-3; size: NA; V: TRBV3-1/TRBV3-2; length: 14; CDR3: CASSPQGRGNTIYF; DNA: TGTGCCAGCAGCCCCCAGGGGCGCGGAAACACCATATATTTT
D: NA; J: TRBJ2-1; size: NA; V: TRBV21-1; length: 17; CDR3: CASSPPTGTSIGNEQFF; DNA: TGTGCCAGCAGCCCCCCGACAGGGACTAGCATCGGCAATGAGCAGTTCTTC
D: NA; J: TRBJ2-3; size: NA; V: TRBV6-5; length: 15; CDR3: CASRGNRDRADTQYF; DNA: TGTGCCAGCAGGGGAAACAGGGACCGGGCGGATACGCAGTATTTT
D: NA; J: TRBJ2-6; size: NA; V: TRBV4-3; length: 18; CDR3: CASSPRVRYYSGANVLTF; DNA: TGCGCCAGCAGCCCGCGCGTCAGGTATTACTCTGGGGCCAACGTCCTGACTTTC
D: NA; J: TRBJ2-6; size: NA; V: TRBV5-1; length: 16; CDR3: CASSLEPISGANVLTF; DNA: TGCGCCAGCAGCTTGGAACCTATCTCTGGGGCCAACGTCCTGACTTTC
D: NA; J: TRBJ2-7; size: NA; V: TRBV6-2/TRBV6-3; length: 15; CDR3: CASSYRLANSYEQYF; DNA: TGTGCCAGCAGTTACCGGCTAGCGAACTCCTACGAGCAGTACTTC
D: TRBD2; J: TRBJ2-7; size: NA; V: TRBV6-1; length: 15; CDR3: CASSEGSAGRNEQYF; DNA: TGTGCCAGCAGTGAAGGGTCAGCGGGAAGGAACGAGCAGTACTTC
D: NA; J: TRBJ1-6; size: NA; V: TRBV5-1; length: 14; CDR3: CASSGVGRTSPLHF; DNA: TGCGCCAGCAGCGGGGTTGGGAGAACTTCACCCCTCCACTTT
D: NA; J: TRBJ2-7; size: NA; V: TRBV19; length: 15; CDR3: CASSIVAGAGYEQYF; DNA: TGTGCCAGTAGTATAGTCGCAGGGGCAGGCTACGAGCAGTACTTC
D: TRBD1; J: TRBJ1-2; size: NA; V: TRBV23-1; length: 17; CDR3: CASSQLLRDRGWYGYTF; DNA: TGCGCCAGCAGTCAATTGTTGAGGGACAGGGGGTGGTATGGCTACACCTTC
D: NA; J: TRBJ2-1; size: NA; V: TRBV5-1; length: 16; CDR3: CASSNLGGGPPGGQFF; DNA: TGCGCCAGCAGCAATTTGGGCGGGGGCCCTCCGGGGGGGCAGTTCTTC
D: TRBD1; J: TRBJ1-6; size: once; V: TRBV9; length: 15; CDR3: CASSAGDREYSPLHF; DNA: TGTGCCAGCAGCGCGGGGGACAGGGAATATTCACCCCTCCACTTT
D: NA; J: TRBJ1-1; size: few; V: TRBV9; length: 14; CDR3: CASSVANGDTEAFF; DNA: TGTGCCAGCAGCGTAGCTAACGGGGACACTGAAGCTTTCTTT
D: TRBD2; J: TRBJ2-7; size: NA; V: TRBV2; length: 14; CDR3: CASSEREAHSEQYF; DNA: TGTGCCAGCAGTGAGCGGGAGGCCCATTCCGAGCAGTACTTC
D: NA; J: TRBJ1-2; size: NA; V: TRBV3-1/TRBV3-2; length: 14; CDR3: CASSQFLGVYGYTF; DNA: TGTGCCAGCAGCCAATTCTTAGGGGTCTATGGCTACACCTTC
D: TRBD1; J: TRBJ1-4; size: NA; V: TRBV11-2; length: 14; CDR3: CASSRNRGREKLFF; DNA: TGTGCCAGCAGCAGAAACAGGGGGCGAGAAAAACTGTTTTTT
D: NA; J: TRBJ1-5; size: NA; V: TRBV6-5; length: 14; CDR3: CASSQTGSNQPQHF; DNA: TGTGCCAGCAGCCAAACGGGGAGCAATCAGCCCCAGCATTTT
D: TRBD1; J: TRBJ1-6; size: NA; V: TRBV5-1; length: 16; CDR3: CASSTYQGANNSPLHF; DNA: TGCGCCAGCAGCACCTATCAGGGGGCCAATAATTCACCCCTCCACTTT
D: TRBD1; J: TRBJ1-2; size: NA; V: TRBV28; length: 14; CDR3: CASSLTGGHYGYTF; DNA: TGTGCCAGCAGTTTAACAGGGGGCCACTATGGCTACACCTTC
D: TRBD1; J: TRBJ2-4; size: NA; V: TRBV4-1; length: 15; CDR3: CASSNPRTGWDIQYF; DNA: TGCGCCAGCAGCAATCCCAGGACAGGTTGGGACATTCAGTACTTC
D: NA; J: TRBJ2-2; size: NA; V: TRBV5-1; length: 15; CDR3: CASSLVGGLDGELFF; DNA: TGCGCCAGCAGCTTGGTCGGGGGGCTTGACGGGGAGCTGTTTTTT
D: NA; J: TRBJ1-2; size: NA; V: TRBV7-2; length: 16; CDR3: CASSTRGAGNGYGYTF; DNA: TGTGCCAGCAGCACCCGCGGAGCAGGGAATGGCTATGGCTACACCTTC
D: NA; J: TRBJ2-7; size: NA; V: TRBV20-1; length: 13; CDR3: CSASSGMEYEQYF; DNA: TGCAGTGCTAGTTCCGGGATGGAGTACGAGCAGTACTTC
D: NA; J: TRBJ2-5; size: once; V: TRBV18; length: 14; CDR3: CASAGLNLGETQYF; DNA: TGTGCCAGCGCGGGGCTAAACCTGGGAGAGACCCAGTACTTC
D: TRBD2; J: TRBJ2-7; size: NA; V: TRBV6-2/TRBV6-3; length: 16; CDR3: CASSYLKAGTSYEQYF; DNA: TGTGCCAGCAGTTACTTGAAAGCGGGGACGTCCTACGAGCAGTACTTC
D: NA; J: TRBJ2-7; size: NA; V: TRBV18; length: 17; CDR3: CASSPSFSGTGNYEQYF; DNA: TGTGCCAGCTCACCATCTTTTAGCGGGACAGGGAATTACGAGCAGTACTTC
D: TRBD2; J: TRBJ2-3; size: NA; V: TRBV2; length: 17; CDR3: CASTRWTSGRGTNTQYF; DNA: TGTGCCAGCACCAGATGGACTAGCGGGAGGGGAACTAATACGCAGTATTTT
D: TRBD2; J: TRBJ2-7; size: NA; V: TRBV6-5; length: 11; CDR3: CAVRLANEQYF; DNA: TGTGCCGTTAGACTAGCGAACGAGCAGTACTTC